The entry below describes one T cell receptor (beta chain). This record belongs to a study of beta chain features in type 1 diabetes. Expressed TCRB transcripts were sequenced after all isolated RNA was converted to cDNA. The data were produced by immunoSEQ multiplex PCR, yet TCRdb's version contains in-frame clones alone and is incomplete. Of about 230,000 clones listed, 7.5% to 10% are singletons. Trimming at V came to 0 bases and at J to 2 bases, leaving 6 bases not matched to a gene. Per germline, CDR1 SGHDT and CDR2 YYEEEE. CDR3 length equals 16 residues. The sample comprised naive CD4+ T cells from blood. The J gene is TRBJ2-7, the V gene TRBV5-6, with 9 bases lining up with TRBD1. The receptor was derived from a woman in her late teens or twenties in good health. The chain's CDR3 is CASSLAGTGYTYEQYF. In DNA form, the CDR3 reads TGTGCCAGCAGCTTGGCCGGGACAGGGTACACCTACGAGCAGTACTTC.